The rows below give T cell receptor beta chains drawn from one sample of a study of blood T cell repertoires in COVID-19. The table came from immunoSEQ multiplex PCR; TCRdb's copy has only in-frame clones and leaves some out. The table has about 130,000 clones, around 76% seen once. Sample: peripheral blood. The receptors shown here come from a human donor in a cohort sampled during active COVID-19. CDR3s include the opening cysteine and the closing phenylalanine or tryptophan. A D gene is named only where the DNA matches it firmly.

d_call | j_call | v_call | cdr3_nt | cdr3_aa
- | TRBJ1-6 | TRBV30 | TGTGCCTGGAGAGGGGGCTCCTATAATTCACCCCTCCACTTT | CAWRGGSYNSPLHF
TRBD2 | TRBJ2-3 | TRBV13 | TGTGCCAGCAGCTCGACGACTAGCGGGGGGCCGGCCAATAAGGGAGGCTTGGATACGCAGTATTTT | CASSSTTSGGPANKGGLDTQYF
- | TRBJ2-1 | TRBV30 | TGTGCCTGGAGTCGAGAGGGTGAGCAGTTCTTC | CAWSREGEQFF
- | TRBJ2-1 | TRBV21-1 | TGTGCCAGCACCAACCGGGACAGGGTCTACAATGAGCAGTTCTTC | CASTNRDRVYNEQFF
TRBD2 | TRBJ2-5 | TRBV24-1 | TGTGCCACCAGTGCCGGGGGGGCGGAGACCCAGTACTTC | CATSAGGAETQYF
- | TRBJ1-5 | TRBV19 | TGTGCCAGTAGTACTCGGACTCCCGGGCCTCAGCCCCAGCATTTT | CASSTRTPGPQPQHF
TRBD2 | TRBJ2-1 | TRBV4-2 | TGTGCCAGCAGCGCCACCTGGACTAGCGAGTACAATGAGCAGTTCTTC | CASSATWTSEYNEQFF
- | TRBJ1-1 | TRBV28 | TGTGCCAGCAGTTCCTCGGTGAACACTGAAGCTTTCTTT | CASSSSVNTEAFF
TRBD1 | TRBJ1-1 | TRBV18 | TGTGCCAGCTCACTGACAGGGATAGGACCCTTGAACACTGAAGCTTTCTTT | CASSLTGIGPLNTEAFF
- | TRBJ1-4 | TRBV19 | TGTGCCAGTGGTACCAGGGCAAGAAGCGAAAAACTGTTTTTT | CASGTRARSEKLFF